Following are 28 T cell receptor beta chains from one sample sequenced in a study of cytomegalovirus exposure and HLA in healthy donors. PCR amplification relied on 60 Vbeta primers (plus 13 Jbeta primers). Method: immunoSEQ multiplex PCR; TCRdb's copy keeps in-frame clones and lacks some. The table records about 110,000 clones, 60% to 75% of them present only once. Sequencing was performed on PBMCs. The receptors here all came from a man aged 30 to 45 in good health and CMV-seronegative.

The gene calls are TRBV10-2 and TRBJ1-1; maybe TRBD1 (6 bases). Per germline, CDR1 WSHSY and CDR2 SAAADI. Deletions cut 6 bases from V and 10 bases from J, with 15 bases between. This CDR3 comprises 12 residues. The CDR3 DNA reads as TGCGCCAGCAGCGGGACCCAGGGGAGAGCTTTCTTT. This translates into CASSGTQGRAFF.

The chain combines TRBV28 with TRBJ1-1; maybe TRBD1 (5 bases). Germline V lookup: CDR1 MDHEN, CDR2 SYDVKM. This CDR3 spans 14 amino acids. The V end lost 4 bases, the J end lost 5 bases, and 14 bases lay between the germline ends. The CDR3 DNA follows: TGTGCCAGCAGTTCTAACGGGGGATTGACTGAAGCTTTCTTT. This codes for CASSSNGGLTEAFF.

The chain carries TRBV7-2 and TRBJ1-3, with D hard to call. In germline, CDR1 is SGHTA, CDR2 FQGNSA. Trimming stripped 2 bases from V and 4 bases from J, with 15 bases between. The CDR3 is made up of 16 amino acids. The CDR3 region is CASSLSSRGRGNTIYF. Here the CDR3 DNA reads TGTGCCAGCAGCTTAAGTAGCCGCGGGAGGGGAAACACCATATATTTT.

The chain carries TRBV6-1 and TRBJ2-7; TRBD2 matches at 12 bases. CDR1 and CDR2 (germline): MNHNS, SASEGT. Trimming at V came to 1 base and at J to 4 bases, leaving 5 bases not matched to a gene. The CDR3 has 16 amino acids. Written as DNA, the CDR3 is TGTGCCAGCAGTGAAGAGGCTAGCGGGAGGGGGTACGAGCAGTACTTC. Amino acid sequence: CASSEEASGRGYEQYF.

The chain has TRBV27 and TRBJ2-5; D ambiguous. The CDR3 is 14 amino acids. The V and J ends lost 3 bases and 2 bases respectively, with 10 bases between them. CDR1 is MNHEY and CDR2 is SMNVEV in the germline V gene (reference sequence). The CDR3 DNA reads TGTGCCAGCAGTTTTTCTAGGCATCAAGAGACCCAGTACTTC. Protein sequence: CASSFSRHQETQYF.

The chain couples TRBV27 to TRBJ2-7; 14 nucleotides line up with TRBD2. After removal of 6 bases from V and 2 bases from J, the junction contained 15 bases not matched to a gene. Germline V CDR1 and CDR2: MNHEY, SMNVEV (reference sequence). The CDR3 loop spans 19 amino acids. The CDR3 DNA reads as TGTGCCAGCAGCTTCCGACCGGGACTAGCGGGAGTTTTGGCCTACGAGCAGTACTTC. Amino acids: CASSFRPGLAGVLAYEQYF.

The chain employs TRBV4-1 and TRBJ2-1; 8 positions agree with TRBD2. Germline lookup yields CDR1 MGHRA and CDR2 YSYEKL. Trimming removed 5 bases from V and 9 bases from J; junction bases left unmatched: 21. CDR3 length: 18 residues. This CDR3 reads CASSFDRREREKGGEQFF. The CDR3 DNA reads as TGCGCCAGCAGCTTCGACAGGAGAGAGCGGGAGAAGGGAGGTGAGCAGTTCTTC.

The chain employs TRBV30 and TRBJ2-5, with 13 bases lining up with TRBD2. V shed 5 bases and J 4 bases; nucleotides not matched to a gene: 10. Germline CDR1 GTSNPN, CDR2 SVGIG (reference sequence). The length of the CDR3 is 16 residues. The CDR3 nucleotides read TGTGCCTGGTCCCTCGGACTAGCGGGAGCTTCAGAGACCCAGTACTTC. Translating it yields CAWSLGLAGASETQYF. Drawing the rest from reference TRBV30 and TRBJ2-5, the complete variable domain is SQTIHQWPATLVQPVGSPLSLECTVEGTSNPNLYWYRQAAGRGLQLLFYSVGIGQISSEVPQNLSASRPQDRQFILSSKKLLLSDSGFYLCAWSLGLAGASETQYFGPGTRLLVL.

This chain links TRBV11-2 with TRBJ2-5, with 9 bases aligning to TRBD1. The CDR3 contains 16 residues. J was trimmed by 4 bases and V by 2 bases; bases with no gene match: 8. Germline assignment: CDR1 SGHAT and CDR2 FQNNGV. CDR3 sequence: CASSLTGGTWRETQYF. The CDR3 DNA reads TGTGCCAGCAGCTTAACAGGGGGCACTTGGAGAGAGACCCAGTACTTC. The full variable domain, its missing parts supplied by reference TRBV11-2 and TRBJ2-5, is EAGVAQSPRYKIIEKRQSVAFWCNPISGHATLYWYQQILGQGPKLLIQFQNNGVVDDSQLPKDRFSAERLKGVDSTLKIQPAKLEDSAVYLCASSLTGGTWRETQYFGPGTRLLVL.

The J gene is TRBJ1-2, the V gene TRBV6-5; D may be TRBD1 (6 bases). CDR1 and CDR2 from the germline V gene are MNHEY and SVGAGI. The CDR3 runs to 13 residues. Trimming cost V 8 bases and J 7 bases, with 17 bases left between them. As DNA, the CDR3 is TGTGCCAGCCGCCCTGGGGGGGGCGGTGGCTACACCTTC. It is translated as CASRPGGGGGYTF.

The chain joins TRBV6-5 to TRBJ1-3; 10 bases are shared with TRBD1. CDR1 and CDR2 from the germline V gene are MNHEY and SVGAGI. CDR3 length equals 14 residues. With V trimmed by 4 bases and J by 8 bases, 5 bases remained unmatched. As DNA, the CDR3 is TGTGCCAGCAGTTCCCGGGACAGGGGCGACACCATATATTTT. Its protein product is CASSSRDRGDTIYF.

The V call is TRBV25-1, the J call TRBJ2-7; tentatively, D is TRBD2 (5 bases). From germline, CDR1 is MGHDK and CDR2 SYGVNS. The CDR3 is 14 amino acids. The V end was cut by 3 bases, the J end by 5 bases, with 14 bases between. CDR3 protein: CASSDPILVHEQYF. The CDR3 DNA is TGTGCCAGCAGTGATCCCATACTAGTCCACGAGCAGTACTTC.

This chain connects TRBV19 to TRBJ2-3; 8 positions agree with TRBD2. The germline V gene encodes CDR1 LNHDA and CDR2 SQIVND (reference sequence). The V and J ends lost 3 bases and 4 bases, in that order; junction bases with no gene match: 3. The CDR3 sequence is 14 residues long. Here the CDR3 reads CASSMAGGSDTQYF. The CDR3 DNA follows: TGTGCCAGTAGTATGGCGGGGGGCTCAGATACGCAGTATTTT.

The rearrangement uses TRBV9 and TRBJ2-2; D gene ambiguous. Looked up from germline, CDR1 is SGDLS and CDR2 is YYNGEE. Trimming removed 0 bases from V and 0 bases from J, with 9 bases in between. This CDR3 spans 16 amino acids. CDR3 nucleotide sequence: TGTGCCAGCAGCGTAGGGGCTTCCCCGAACACCGGGGAGCTGTTTTTT. It is translated as CASSVGASPNTGELFF.

The chain joins TRBV6-5 to TRBJ2-3, with D unclear. The length of the CDR3 is 16 residues. Trimming removed 4 bases at V and 2 bases at J, with 16 bases between. CDR1 and CDR2 from the germline V gene are MNHEY and SVGAGI. The CDR3 loop reads CASSFTAETFTDTQYF. CDR3 coding DNA: TGTGCCAGCAGTTTTACGGCGGAGACGTTCACAGATACGCAGTATTTT.

The V and J genes are TRBV11-2 and TRBJ2-5; 9 nucleotides agree with TRBD2. Unmatched junction bases numbered 10, after V lost 1 base and J lost 7 bases. CDR1 and CDR2 (germline): SGHAT, FQNNGV. This CDR3 comprises 16 residues. The DNA for the CDR3 is TGTGCCAGCAGCTTAGTTCTGGCTAGCGGGATAGGGACCCAGTACTTC. Its protein product is CASSLVLASGIGTQYF.

This chain connects TRBV29-1 to TRBJ1-1; 9 positions agree with TRBD1. The CDR3 extends over 14 amino acids. CDR1 is SQVTM, CDR2 ANQGSEA, per germline. V lost 3 bases and J lost 12; bases outside the gene matches: 14. The CDR3 protein is CSVEGTTGGKVTFF. The CDR3, as DNA: TGCAGCGTTGAGGGGACTACAGGGGGCAAGGTGACTTTCTTT.

This chain links TRBV4-1 with TRBJ2-1, with D unresolved. The CDR3 covers 14 residues. CDR1 is MGHRA, CDR2 YSYEKL, per germline. V was clipped by 4 bases and J by 7 bases, with 14 bases between them. This CDR3 is CASSRPGFENEQFF. DNA of the CDR3: TGCGCCAGCAGCCGCCCCGGTTTTGAGAATGAGCAGTTCTTC.

V is TRBV10-3 and J is TRBJ1-4, with 10 bases identical to TRBD1. Germline loops: CDR1 ENHRY, CDR2 SYGVKD. V shed 3 bases, J shed 1 base, and the junction held 5 bases outside the gene matches. The CDR3 length is 17 residues. CDR3 protein: CAISDRDRGLTNEKLFF. CDR3 nucleotides: TGTGCCATCAGTGACCGAGACAGGGGGCTAACTAATGAAAAACTGTTTTTT.

The V call is TRBV5-1, the J call TRBJ2-7; D is possibly TRBD2 (6 bases). The CDR3 has 14 residues. V lost 0 bases, J lost 6 bases, and 13 bases lay in between. Germline CDR1 reads SGHRS; CDR2 reads YFSETQ. Written as DNA, the CDR3 is TGCGCCAGCAGCTTGGATGCGGGGAAGGGCGAGCAGTACTTC. As protein: CASSLDAGKGEQYF.

CDR3 region: CAISAVQGWYGYTF. CDR3 in DNA: TGTGCCATCAGTGCCGTACAGGGATGGTATGGCTACACCTTC. The chain combines TRBV10-3 with TRBJ1-2, with D possibly being TRBD1 (6 bases). The germline V gene has CDR1 ENHRY and CDR2 SYGVKD. Trimming cost V 4 bases and J 5 bases, with 14 bases left between them. CDR3 length equals 14 residues.

This clone appeared a few times. The CDR3 spells CAWSYRGTGRNTEAFF. As DNA, the CDR3 is TGTGCCTGGAGCTACCGCGGGACAGGGAGGAACACTGAAGCTTTCTTT. The chain links TRBV30 to TRBJ1-1, with 9 nucleotides matching TRBD1. The CDR3 extends over 16 amino acids. Germline CDR1 reads GTSNPN; CDR2 reads SVGIG (reference sequence). J was trimmed by 1 base and V by 3 bases; bases with no gene match: 9. Filled out from reference TRBV30 and TRBJ1-1, the complete variable domain reads SQTIHQWPATLVQPVGSPLSLECTVEGTSNPNLYWYRQAAGRGLQLLFYSVGIGQISSEVPQNLSASRPQDRQFILSSKKLLLSDSGFYLCAWSYRGTGRNTEAFFGQGTRLTVV.

This clone was seen more than once but under ten times. The chain is built from TRBV27 and TRBJ2-1, with 10 bases aligning to TRBD2. CDR1 and CDR2 from the germline V gene are MNHEY and SMNVEV (reference sequence). This CDR3 has 16 amino acids. V lost 1 base and J lost 6; bases outside the gene matches: 6. For the CDR3, the DNA is TGTGCCAGCAGTTTATTAATAGCGGGAGGCCCCAATGAGCAGTTCTTC. Amino acids: CASSLLIAGGPNEQFF.

This chain links TRBV27 with TRBJ1-5; no clear D. From germline, CDR1 is MNHEY and CDR2 SMNVEV (reference sequence). V was shortened by 2 bases and J by 4 bases, with 9 bases between the two germline ends. The CDR3 is 14 residues long. CDR3: CASSLPGSNQPQHF. The CDR3 region has the DNA TGTGCCAGCAGTTTACCGGGATCGAATCAGCCCCAGCATTTT.

V usage is TRBV28 and J usage is TRBJ2-7, with D tentatively TRBD1 (5 bases). Germline-derived CDR1 and CDR2 are MDHEN and SYDVKM. Trimming shortened V by 1 base and J by 9 bases, and 10 bases separated the two germline ends. The CDR3 has 12 residues. CDR3 region: CASSLYKGWQYF. The CDR3 DNA is TGTGCCAGCAGTTTATATAAGGGGTGGCAGTACTTC.

V is TRBV5-1 and J is TRBJ2-7; unclear D gene. Trimming cost V 0 bases and J 4 bases, with 8 bases left between them. CDR1 SGHRS and CDR2 YFSETQ come from the germline V gene. There are 13 residues in the CDR3. DNA of the CDR3: TGCGCCAGCAGCTTGGACTTCGTTTACGAGCAGTACTTC. Encoded protein: CASSLDFVYEQYF.

This chain joins TRBV27 and TRBJ2-2, with TRBD2 identical over 9 bases. The CDR3 is made up of 17 amino acids. The germline V gene has CDR1 MNHEY and CDR2 SMNVEV (reference sequence). After removal of 5 bases from V and 4 bases from J, the junction contained 11 bases not matched to a gene. In nucleotides, the CDR3 is TGTGCCAGCAGTCTAGGGGGACTAGCAGACCCCACCGGGGAGCTGTTTTTT. This encodes CASSLGGLADPTGELFF.

The chain carries TRBV30 and TRBJ1-3, with 7 bases lining up with TRBD1. The ends lost 3 bases at V and 0 bases at J; junction bases unmatched: 5. The CDR3 sequence is 15 residues long. Germline V lookup: CDR1 GTSNPN, CDR2 SVGIG (reference sequence). DNA of the CDR3: TGTGCCTGGAGCGCCGGGACAGTCTCTGGAAACACCATATATTTT. Amino acid sequence: CAWSAGTVSGNTIYF.